The entry below describes one TCR beta chain. CDR3 length: 16 amino acids. Germline V CDR1 and CDR2: SGHTA, FQGNSA. Trimming removed 2 bases at V and 0 bases at J, with 13 bases between. The sample originates from a study of T cell changes during pregnancy in multiple sclerosis. Sequencing used immunoSEQ multiplex PCR; TCRdb keeps in-frame clones, though not all of them. The sample includes approximately 49,000 clones, 92% of them seen just once. The material sequenced was peripheral blood, taken after pregnancy. The receptor was isolated from a female donor with multiple sclerosis, enrolled in a pregnancy study. The V gene is TRBV7-2, the J gene TRBJ1-1; tentative D call: TRBD1 (6 bases). CDR3: CASSLLKGGLNTEAFF. The CDR3 DNA reads as TGTGCCAGCAGCTTACTCAAGGGGGGGTTGAACACTGAAGCTTTCTTT.